Each of the 5 T cell receptor beta chains below was sequenced from the same sample in a study of identical twins. Each CDR3 protein is one row after TCRdb ran MiXCR on the 5' RACE reads. In the table there are some 330,000 distinct CDR3 sequences, about 10% of which are singletons. Sequenced: naive T cells sorted from blood. The receptors here all came from a woman between 50 and 59 years old in good health.

To note about this clonotype: This clone may be a read error of a much larger clone one base away. The J gene is TRBJ1-4, the V gene TRBV29-1; D is unresolved. The CDR3 contains 11 residues. Germline V CDR1 and CDR2: SQVTM, ANQGSEA. As DNA, the CDR3 is TGCAGCGTTGCGAGGAATGGAAAACTGTTTTTT. Translation: CSVARNGKLFF. Using reference TRBV29-1 and TRBJ1-4 for the parts outside the CDR3, the full variable domain is SAVISQKPSRDICQRGTSLTIQCQVDSQVTMMFWYRQQPGQSLTLIATANQGSEATYESGFVIDKFPISRPNLTFSTLTVSNMSPEDSSIYLCSVARNGKLFFGSGTQLSVL.

The chain is built from TRBV7-9 and TRBJ2-1; 9 nucleotides agree with TRBD1. Germline V CDR1 and CDR2: SEHNR, FQNEAQ (reference sequence). The CDR3 is 16 residues long. After removal of 3 bases from V and 8 bases from J, the junction contained 11 bases not matched to a gene. The CDR3 bases are TGTGCCAGCAGCTTTACCCCCGGGACAGGGATCTATGAGCAGTTCTTC. Translating gives CASSFTPGTGIYEQFF. The full variable domain, rest sourced from reference TRBV7-9 and TRBJ2-1, is DTGVSQNPRHKITKRGQNVTFRCDPISEHNRLYWYRQTLGQGPEFLTYFQNEAQLEKSRLLSDRFSAERPKGSFSTLEIQRTEQGDSAMYLCASSFTPGTGIYEQFFGPGTRLTVL.

In its sample, this clonotype was seen many times. The chain uses TRBV4-1 and TRBJ2-3; the D gene is possibly TRBD2 (5 bases). The V gene lost 0 bases and the J gene lost 1 base, with 5 bases spanning the gap. CDR1 is MGHRA and CDR2 is YSYEKL in the germline V gene. CDR3 length equals 14 residues. CDR3 sequence: CASSQEAGTDTQYF. CDR3 DNA sequence: TGCGCCAGCAGCCAAGAAGCGGGCACAGATACGCAGTATTTT.

This clonotype came up many times. V is TRBV5-6 and J is TRBJ2-3; the D is unclear. CDR3 length: 15 residues. CDR1 is SGHDT and CDR2 is YYEEEE in the germline V gene. The germline V and J ends were trimmed by 7 bases and 1 base, with 16 bases remaining between them. In DNA form, the CDR3 reads TGTGCCAGCCGCCGTCGGAGTAGGGGCACAGATACGCAGTATTTT. The encoded protein is CASRRRSRGTDTQYF. Using reference TRBV5-6 and TRBJ2-3 for the parts outside the CDR3, the full variable domain is DAGVTQSPTHLIKTRGQQVTLRCSPKSGHDTVSWYQQALGQGPQFIFQYYEEEERQRGNFPDRFSGHQFPNYSSELNVNALLLGDSALYLCASRRRSRGTDTQYFGPGTRLTVL.

J is TRBJ2-1 and V is TRBV5-1; 9 bases map to TRBD2. The CDR3 loop spans 13 amino acids. CDR1 is SGHRS, CDR2 YFSETQ, per germline. Trimming removed 7 bases from V and 6 bases from J; junction bases left unmatched: 5. CDR3 in DNA: TGCGCCAGCTCGGGACTAGCCGCCAATGAGCAGTTCTTC. It encodes CASSGLAANEQFF.